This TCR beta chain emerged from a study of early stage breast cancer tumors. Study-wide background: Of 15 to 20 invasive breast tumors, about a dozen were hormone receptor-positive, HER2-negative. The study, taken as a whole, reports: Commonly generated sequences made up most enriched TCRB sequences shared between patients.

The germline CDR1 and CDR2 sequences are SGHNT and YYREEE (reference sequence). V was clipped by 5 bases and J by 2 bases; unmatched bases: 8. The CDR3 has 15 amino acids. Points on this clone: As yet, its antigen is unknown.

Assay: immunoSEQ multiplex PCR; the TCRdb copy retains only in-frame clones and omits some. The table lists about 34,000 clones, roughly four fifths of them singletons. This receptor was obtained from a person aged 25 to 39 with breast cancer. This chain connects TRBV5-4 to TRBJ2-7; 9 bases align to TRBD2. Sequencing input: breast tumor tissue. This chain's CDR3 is CASRLEREAPYEQYF. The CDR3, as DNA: TGTGCCAGCAGACTGGAGCGGGAGGCCCCCTACGAGCAGTACTTC.